Listed below are T cell receptor beta chains from one sample, sequenced in a study of shared T cell receptors in the human thymus. The repertoire was sequenced with immunoSEQ multiplex PCR; TCRdb's copy has only in-frame clones and lacks some. The table has 500,000 to 850,000 clones, 80% to 90% seen once. These data are also associated with another study on human thymus T cells.

The sample was thymocytes. These receptors all come from a boy younger than two with a congenital heart defect. Each CDR3 is given with its conserved first and last residue. A D gene is named only where the DNA matches it firmly. Clone size is shown for a subset of rows, as once, few, many or a class of expanded clone.

V	J	size	D	DNA	CDR3
TRBV5-6	TRBJ1-2	.	.	TGTGCCAGCAGACGGACTGGCTGCCCTACTAGCTATGGCTACACCTTC	CASRRTGCPTSYGYTF
TRBV9	TRBJ1-1	.	.	TGTGCCAGCAGCGTCAGGGGTGGGTACACTGAAGCTTTCTTT	CASSVRGGYTEAFF
TRBV2	TRBJ2-1	.	TRBD1	TGTGCCAGCAGTGGGGGGACAGTCCTGAGCTCCTACAATGAGCAGTTCTTC	CASSGGTVLSSYNEQFF
TRBV13	TRBJ2-7	.	TRBD2	TGTGCCAGCAGCTTAATCGGTAGTGGTGGGAGGGCCATCTACGAGCAGTACTTC	CASSLIGSGGRAIYEQYF
TRBV5-1	TRBJ2-7	few	TRBD2	TGCGCCAGCAGCTTCGGGGGGGTGACATACGAGCAGTACTTC	CASSFGGVTYEQYF
TRBV6-5	TRBJ2-3	.	.	TGTGCCAGCAGTTACTCCCGACGGGGTTCGAAAGATACGCAGTATTTT	CASSYSRRGSKDTQYF
TRBV29-1	TRBJ1-2	.	.	TGCAGCGTTGGGGGAGACTATGGCTACACCTTC	CSVGGDYGYTF
TRBV16	TRBJ1-2	.	.	TGTGCCAGCAGCCAAGTTGTGGAGACGTGCTATGGCTACACCTTC	CASSQVVETCYGYTF
TRBV15	TRBJ2-3	.	TRBD2	TGTGCCACCAGCACCCCGGCGGCGGGGGGGATGGCAGATACGCAGTATTTT	CATSTPAAGGMADTQYF
TRBV2	TRBJ2-3	.	.	TGTGCCAGCAGACCGGGGGGCGGGTATCCAGATACGCAGTATTTT	CASRPGGGYPDTQYF
TRBV28	TRBJ2-7	once	.	TGTGCCAGCAGCTTACAGTTCTCCTACGAGCAGTACTTC	CASSLQFSYEQYF
TRBV6-1	TRBJ1-5	.	.	TGTGCCAGCAGTGCCGGGGGAGATCAGCCCCAGCATTTT	CASSAGGDQPQHF
TRBV4-3	TRBJ2-7	.	TRBD2	TGCGCCAGCAGCCAAGATTTATTCCTAGCGGGAGATCGCTCCTACGAGCAGTACTTC	CASSQDLFLAGDRSYEQYF
TRBV4-3	TRBJ2-3	.	.	TGCGCCAGCAGCCCGGGGGGCCAAACTAGTTTTTCTAGCACAGATACGCAGTATTTT	CASSPGGQTSFSSTDTQYF
TRBV5-6	TRBJ2-1	.	TRBD2	TGTGCCAGCGGTCAAGAGTCACTAGCGGGAAGACGCAATGAGCAGTTCTTC	CASGQESLAGRRNEQFF
TRBV6-1	TRBJ1-3	.	TRBD1	TGTGCCAGCATTGGGACAGGGGCTGGAAACACCATATATTTT	CASIGTGAGNTIYF
TRBV2	TRBJ1-3	few	.	TGTGCCAGCAGTGAGGGAGGGTTGAGAAACACCATATATTTT	CASSEGGLRNTIYF
TRBV19	TRBJ1-5	.	.	TGTGCCAGTAGTATCGGCAGGGTTAGGAATCAGCCCCAGCATTTT	CASSIGRVRNQPQHF
TRBV7-2	TRBJ2-7	.	.	TGTGCCAGCAGCTTCAGCACAGGCAGCCATACCTACGAGCAGTACTTC	CASSFSTGSHTYEQYF
TRBV6-5	TRBJ1-4	.	.	TGTGCCAGCAGCTCAGGGGCTTTTGAAAAACTGTTTTTT	CASSSGAFEKLFF
TRBV29-1	TRBJ2-5	few	.	TGCAGCGCTCCTCAGGGGGGTGGAGAGACCCAGTACTTC	CSAPQGGGETQYF
TRBV6-1	TRBJ2-2	.	TRBD1	TGTGCCAGCATGTCGGGACAGGGGGACACCGGGGAGCTGTTTTTT	CASMSGQGDTGELFF
TRBV19	TRBJ1-1	.	.	TGTGCCGTCAAACACAGCGGGTACACTGAAGCTTTCTTT	CAVKHSGYTEAFF
TRBV28	TRBJ1-6	.	TRBD1	TGTGCCAGCCGCACCCCTCGGACAGGGCGGTCCTATAATTCACCCCTCCACTTT	CASRTPRTGRSYNSPLHF
TRBV19	TRBJ2-4	.	.	TGTGCCAGTAGTATATGGGCAGGGGAGCAGAACATTCAGTACTTC	CASSIWAGEQNIQYF
TRBV5-1	TRBJ2-3	.	.	TGCGCCAGCAGCGCCACTAGCACAGATACGCAGTATTTT	CASSATSTDTQYF
TRBV18	TRBJ2-1	.	.	TGTGCCAGCTCACCACCGCGAACAGAAAACAATGAGCAGTTCTTC	CASSPPRTENNEQFF